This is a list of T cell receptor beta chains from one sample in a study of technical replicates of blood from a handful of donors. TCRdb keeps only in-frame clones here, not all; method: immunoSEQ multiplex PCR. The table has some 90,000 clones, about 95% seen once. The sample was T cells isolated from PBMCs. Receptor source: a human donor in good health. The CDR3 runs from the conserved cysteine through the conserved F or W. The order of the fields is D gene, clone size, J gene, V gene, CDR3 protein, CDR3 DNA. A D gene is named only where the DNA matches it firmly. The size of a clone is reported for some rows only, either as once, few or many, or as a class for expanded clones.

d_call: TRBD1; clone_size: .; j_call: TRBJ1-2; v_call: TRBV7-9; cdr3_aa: CASSSGQDNYGYTF; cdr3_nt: TGTGCCAGCAGCTCGGGACAGGATAACTATGGCTACACCTTC
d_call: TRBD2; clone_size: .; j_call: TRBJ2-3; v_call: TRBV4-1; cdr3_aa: CASSQIAGGADTQYF; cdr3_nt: TGCGCCAGCAGCCAAATAGCGGGAGGGGCAGATACGCAGTATTTT
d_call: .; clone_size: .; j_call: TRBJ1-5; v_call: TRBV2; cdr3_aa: CASSEARGSGQPQHF; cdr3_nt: TGTGCCAGCAGTGAAGCTAGGGGGTCGGGGCAGCCCCAGCATTTT
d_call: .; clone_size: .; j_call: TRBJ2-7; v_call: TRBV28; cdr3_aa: CASSQVGSYEQYF; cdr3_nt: TGTGCCAGCAGTCAGGTCGGCAGCTACGAGCAGTACTTC
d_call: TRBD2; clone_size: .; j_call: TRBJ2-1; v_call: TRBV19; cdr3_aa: CASSTGLAGLYEQFF; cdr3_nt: TGTGCCAGTAGCACAGGACTAGCGGGACTCTATGAGCAGTTCTTC
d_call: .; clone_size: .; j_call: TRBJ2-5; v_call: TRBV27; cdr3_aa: CASSLGGTAETQYF; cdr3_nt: TGTGCCAGCAGTTTGGGCGGGACGGCCGAGACCCAGTACTTC
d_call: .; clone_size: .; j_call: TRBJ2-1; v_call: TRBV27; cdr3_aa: CASSPSGIPYNEQFF; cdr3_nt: TGTGCCAGCAGTCCATCCGGGATTCCCTACAATGAGCAGTTCTTC
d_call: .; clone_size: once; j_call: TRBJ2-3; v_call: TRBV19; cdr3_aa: CASSVKSGGRPFDTQYF; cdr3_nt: TGTGCCAGTAGTGTTAAATCAGGGGGGAGGCCCTTTGATACGCAGTATTTT
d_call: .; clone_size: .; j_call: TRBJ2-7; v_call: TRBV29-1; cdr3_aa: CSVAQGYEQYF; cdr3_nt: TGCAGCGTTGCGCAGGGCTACGAGCAGTACTTC
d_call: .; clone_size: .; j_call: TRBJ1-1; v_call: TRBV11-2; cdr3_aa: CASSLTGVLWNTEAFF; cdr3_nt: TGTGCCAGCAGCTTAACCGGGGTCCTCTGGAACACTGAAGCTTTCTTT
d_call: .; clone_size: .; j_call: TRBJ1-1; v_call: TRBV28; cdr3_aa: CASRSRLGESYTEAFF; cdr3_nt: TGTGCCAGCAGGTCCAGGCTCGGGGAGAGCTATACGGAAGCTTTCTTT
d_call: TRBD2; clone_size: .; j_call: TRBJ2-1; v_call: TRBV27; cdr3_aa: CASSRRESYNEQFF; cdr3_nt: TGTGCCAGCTCTAGGCGGGAGTCGTACAATGAGCAGTTCTTC
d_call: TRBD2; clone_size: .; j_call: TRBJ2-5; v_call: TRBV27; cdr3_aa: CASSFSGLAGEGLETQYF; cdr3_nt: TGTGCCAGCAGTTTTTCCGGACTAGCGGGTGAAGGATTAGAGACCCAGTACTTC
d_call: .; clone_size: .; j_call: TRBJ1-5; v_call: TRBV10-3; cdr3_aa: CAIQREGDSQPQHF; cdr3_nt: TGTGCCATCCAAAGGGAGGGGGACTCTCAGCCCCAGCATTTT
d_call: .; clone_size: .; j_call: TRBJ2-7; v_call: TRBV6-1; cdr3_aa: CASSEGQAGEQYF; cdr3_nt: TGTGCCAGCAGTGAAGGACAGGCGGGCGAGCAGTACTTC
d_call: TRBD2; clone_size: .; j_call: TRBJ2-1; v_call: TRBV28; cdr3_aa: CASTLTSGRAHEQFF; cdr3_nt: TGTGCCAGCACCCTAACTAGCGGGAGGGCCCATGAGCAGTTCTTC
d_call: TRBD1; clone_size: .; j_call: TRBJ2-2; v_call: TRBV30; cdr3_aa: CAWSQDGTGGTGELFF; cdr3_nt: TGTGCCTGGAGTCAGGACGGGACAGGTGGTACCGGGGAGCTGTTTTTT
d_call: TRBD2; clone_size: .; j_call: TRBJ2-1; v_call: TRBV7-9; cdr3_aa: CASSKPGLAANEQFF; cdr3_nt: TGTGCCAGCAGCAAACCGGGACTAGCGGCCAATGAGCAGTTCTTC
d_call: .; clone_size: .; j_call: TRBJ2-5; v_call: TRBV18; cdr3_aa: CASSQDSETQYF; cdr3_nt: TGTGCCAGCTCCCAGGACTCAGAGACCCAGTACTTC
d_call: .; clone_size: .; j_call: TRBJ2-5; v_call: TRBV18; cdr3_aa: CASSPDPGQETQYF; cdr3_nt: TGTGCCAGCTCACCCGACCCGGGCCAAGAGACCCAGTACTTC
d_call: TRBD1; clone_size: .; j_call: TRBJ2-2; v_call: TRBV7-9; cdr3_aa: CASSPTGGTGELFF; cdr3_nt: TGTGCCAGCAGCCCTACAGGGGGCACCGGGGAGCTGTTTTTT
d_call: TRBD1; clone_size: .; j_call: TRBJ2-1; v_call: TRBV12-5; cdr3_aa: CASGLLQGASGEQFF; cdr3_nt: TGTGCTAGTGGTTTGCTACAGGGGGCCAGCGGTGAGCAGTTCTTC
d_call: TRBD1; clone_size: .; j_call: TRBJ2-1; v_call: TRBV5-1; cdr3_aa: CASTMTGTGGYNEQFF; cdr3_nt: TGCGCCAGCACCATGACCGGGACAGGGGGATACAATGAGCAGTTCTTC
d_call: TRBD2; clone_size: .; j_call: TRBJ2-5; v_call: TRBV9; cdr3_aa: CASSVGIAGEWETQYF; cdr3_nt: TGTGCCAGCAGCGTAGGGATAGCGGGAGAGTGGGAGACCCAGTACTTC
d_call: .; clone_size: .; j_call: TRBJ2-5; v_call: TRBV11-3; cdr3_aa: CASSLDSQETQYF; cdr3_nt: TGTGCCAGCAGCTTAGACAGCCAAGAGACCCAGTACTTC
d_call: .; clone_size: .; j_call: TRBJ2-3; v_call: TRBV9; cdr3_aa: CASSAGLAETTDTQYF; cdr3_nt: TGTGCCAGCAGCGCCGGACTTGCGGAGACCACAGATACGCAGTATTTT
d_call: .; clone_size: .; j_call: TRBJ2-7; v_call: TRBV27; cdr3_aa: CASSLLTGPPYEQYF; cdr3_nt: TGTGCCAGCAGTTTATTGACAGGCCCCCCCTACGAGCAGTACTTC
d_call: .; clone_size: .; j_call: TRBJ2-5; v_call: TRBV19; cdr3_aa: CASSIVSGDRRTQYF; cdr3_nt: TGTGCCAGTAGTATAGTTAGTGGAGACAGGAGGACCCAGTACTTC
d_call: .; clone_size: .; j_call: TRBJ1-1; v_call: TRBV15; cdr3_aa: CATSRVKLILNTEAFF; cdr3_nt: TGTGCCACCAGCAGAGTAAAACTGATACTGAACACTGAAGCTTTCTTT
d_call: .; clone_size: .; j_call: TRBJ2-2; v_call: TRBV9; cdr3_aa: CASSARTDRELFF; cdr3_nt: TGTGCCAGCAGCGCAAGGACTGACCGGGAGCTGTTTTTT
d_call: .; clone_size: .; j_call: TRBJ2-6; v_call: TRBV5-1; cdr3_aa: CASSITGISGANVLTF; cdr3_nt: TGCGCCAGCAGCATTACAGGGATCTCTGGGGCCAACGTCCTGACTTTC
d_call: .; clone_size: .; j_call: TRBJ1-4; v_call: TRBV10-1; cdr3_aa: CASSESGQGQKLFF; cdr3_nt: TGCGCCAGCAGTGAGTCGGGGCAGGGGCAAAAACTGTTTTTT
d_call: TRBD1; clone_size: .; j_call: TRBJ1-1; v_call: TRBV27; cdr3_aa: CASSMWTGGTEAFF; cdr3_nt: TGTGCCAGCAGTATGTGGACAGGGGGGACTGAAGCTTTCTTT
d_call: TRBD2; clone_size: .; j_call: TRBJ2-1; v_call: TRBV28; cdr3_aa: CASSFMLSGGPSYNEQFF; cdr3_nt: TGTGCCAGCAGTTTTATGCTTAGCGGGGGCCCCTCCTACAATGAGCAGTTCTTC
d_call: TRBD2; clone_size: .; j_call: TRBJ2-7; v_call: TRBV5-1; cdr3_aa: CASSLSLAGVDEQYF; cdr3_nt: TGCGCCAGCAGCTTGAGCCTAGCGGGAGTAGACGAGCAGTACTTC
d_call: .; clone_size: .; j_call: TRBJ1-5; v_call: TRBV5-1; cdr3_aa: CASSLWPDSNQPQHF; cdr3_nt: TGCGCCAGCAGCTTGTGGCCAGATAGCAATCAGCCCCAGCATTTT
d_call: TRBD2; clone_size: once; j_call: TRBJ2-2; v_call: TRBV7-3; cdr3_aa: CASSRRGGSGNTGELFF; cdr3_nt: TGTGCCAGCAGCCGAAGGGGAGGGAGCGGTAACACCGGGGAGCTGTTTTTT
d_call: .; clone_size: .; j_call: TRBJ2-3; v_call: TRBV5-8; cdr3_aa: CASSITDTQYF; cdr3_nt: TGTGCCAGCAGCATAACAGATACGCAGTATTTT
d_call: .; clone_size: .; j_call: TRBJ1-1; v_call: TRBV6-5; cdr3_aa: CASSRPYRENTEAFF; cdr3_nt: TGTGCCAGCAGTCGACCGTACAGGGAGAACACTGAAGCTTTCTTT
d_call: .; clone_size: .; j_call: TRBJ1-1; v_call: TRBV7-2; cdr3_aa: CASSLNRDTEAFF; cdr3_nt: TGTGCCAGCAGCTTAAACAGGGACACTGAAGCTTTCTTT
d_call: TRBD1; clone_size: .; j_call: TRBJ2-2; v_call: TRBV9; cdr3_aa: CASSYRGSAGELFF; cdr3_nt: TGTGCCAGCAGCTACAGGGGTTCAGCCGGGGAGCTGTTTTTT
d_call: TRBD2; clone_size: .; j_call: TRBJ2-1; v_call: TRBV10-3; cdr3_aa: CATQSGGRYNEQFF; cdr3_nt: TGTGCCACCCAAAGCGGGGGCAGATACAATGAGCAGTTCTTC
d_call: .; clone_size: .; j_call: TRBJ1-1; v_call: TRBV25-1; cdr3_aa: CASSPQWASEAFF; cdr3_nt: TGTGCCAGCAGTCCGCAATGGGCCTCTGAAGCTTTCTTT
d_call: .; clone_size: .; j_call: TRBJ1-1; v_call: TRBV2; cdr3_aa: CASTPQAMNTEAFF; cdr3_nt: TGTGCCAGCACCCCTCAGGCCATGAACACTGAAGCTTTCTTT
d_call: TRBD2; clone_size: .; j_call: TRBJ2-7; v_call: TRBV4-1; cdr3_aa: CASSLFPHPSGAPYEQYF; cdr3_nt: TGCGCCAGCAGCCTCTTTCCCCACCCTAGCGGGGCCCCCTACGAGCAGTACTTC
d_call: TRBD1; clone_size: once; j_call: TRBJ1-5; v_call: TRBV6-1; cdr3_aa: CASSDRGPEYSNQPQHF; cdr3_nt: TGTGCCAGCAGTGACAGGGGGCCCGAGTATAGCAATCAGCCCCAGCATTTT
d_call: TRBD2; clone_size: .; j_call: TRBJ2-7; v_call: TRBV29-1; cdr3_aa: CSVSSGSSYEQYF; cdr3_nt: TGCAGCGTCTCCAGCGGGAGCTCCTACGAGCAGTACTTC
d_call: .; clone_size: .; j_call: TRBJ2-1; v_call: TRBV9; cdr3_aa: CASSPRDWGMNEQFF; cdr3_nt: TGTGCCAGCAGCCCTAGGGACTGGGGTATGAATGAGCAGTTCTTC